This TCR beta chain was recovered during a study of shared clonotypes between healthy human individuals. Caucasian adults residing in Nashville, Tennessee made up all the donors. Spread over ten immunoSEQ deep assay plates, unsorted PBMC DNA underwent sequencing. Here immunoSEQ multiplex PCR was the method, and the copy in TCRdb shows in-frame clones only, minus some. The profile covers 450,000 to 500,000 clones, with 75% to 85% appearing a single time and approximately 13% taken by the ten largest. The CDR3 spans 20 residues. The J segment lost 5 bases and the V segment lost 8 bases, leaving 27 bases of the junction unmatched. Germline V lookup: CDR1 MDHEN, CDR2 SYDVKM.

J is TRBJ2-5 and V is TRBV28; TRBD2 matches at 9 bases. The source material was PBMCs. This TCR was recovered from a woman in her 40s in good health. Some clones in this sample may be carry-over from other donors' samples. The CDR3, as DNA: TGTGCCAGCTTCCACGCGGCCCCTTGGAGCGGGAGGCTGGGGAGGGAGACCCAGTACTTC. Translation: CASFHAAPWSGRLGRETQYF.